A single sample is the source of the 13 T cell receptor beta chains below, sequenced in a study of T cell repertoires in cytomegalovirus infection. MiXCR, applied by TCRdb to the reads, yields one record per CDR3 protein. This sample has nearly 550,000 distinct CDR3 sequences, with 15% to 20% found just once. Sequencing was carried out using CD8+ T cells from PBMCs. The source of these receptors is a human donor in good health (CMV status not recorded). Some clones in this sample may be carry-over from other donors' samples.

This clonotype was detected many times. The CDR3 spells CASSTRTGSDTQYF. The CDR3 coding sequence is TGTGCCAGCAGCACCCGGACAGGGTCAGATACGCAGTATTTT. The rearrangement uses TRBV7-9 and TRBJ2-3, with 8 bases lining up with TRBD1. The CDR3 runs to 14 residues. The germline V gene encodes CDR1 SEHNR and CDR2 FQNEAQ (reference sequence). The V segment lost 5 bases and the J segment 4 bases; nucleotides outside the gene matches: 5.

CDR3 region: CATLQAGGSFTGELFF. The CDR3 DNA follows: TGTGCCACTCTGCAGGCGGGAGGGAGTTTCACCGGGGAGCTGTTTTTT. The genes are TRBV27 and TRBJ2-2, with 9 bases fitting TRBD2. CDR3 size: 16 residues. With 10 bases clipped from V and 4 bases from J, the junction kept 13 bases outside the gene matches. Germline V gives CDR1 MNHEY, CDR2 SMNVEV (reference sequence).

This clonotype was observed a handful of times. The chain carries TRBV7-9 and TRBJ1-1, with D unclear. With 10 bases removed from V and 1 base from J, the gap between germline ends came to 28 bases. CDR1 is SEHNR and CDR2 is FQNEAQ in the germline V gene (reference sequence). CDR3 length: 18 amino acids. CDR3 DNA sequence: TGTGCCACTTTCGGTCACCCCGACGTAGGTCCAGGGAACACTGAAGCTTTCTTT. Translated, it gives CATFGHPDVGPGNTEAFF. Full variable domain (rest looked up from reference TRBV7-9 and TRBJ1-1): DTGVSQNPRHKITKRGQNVTFRCDPISEHNRLYWYRQTLGQGPEFLTYFQNEAQLEKSRLLSDRFSAERPKGSFSTLEIQRTEQGDSAMYLCATFGHPDVGPGNTEAFFGQGTRLTVV.

A word on this clonotype: This may stem from a read error, because a much larger clone lies one nucleotide away. CDR3 DNA sequence: TGTGCCAGCAGCCAGCCTGGCGGGGGGACAGTTGAGCAGTTCTTC. This gives the protein CASSQPGGGTVEQFF. This chain joins TRBV14 and TRBJ2-1, with a tentative D call TRBD2 (8 bases). This CDR3 region has 15 residues. CDR1 and CDR2 (germline): SGHDN, FVKESK. V lost 3 bases and J lost 9, with 18 bases in between.

The chain joins TRBV20-1 to TRBJ2-1; D not certain. The V end was cut by 3 bases, the J end by 3 bases, with 12 bases between. Germline CDR1 is DFQATT and CDR2 is SNEGSKA (reference sequence). The CDR3 has 14 residues. CDR3 residues: CSASALVHYNEQFF. The CDR3 DNA is TGCAGTGCTAGCGCTTTGGTGCACTACAATGAGCAGTTCTTC.

This clonotype has ten or more counts. The chain recombines TRBV7-8 with TRBJ2-7; perhaps D is TRBD1 or TRBD2 (5 bases each). The CDR3 length is 14 residues. CDR1 is SGHVS, CDR2 FQNEAQ, per germline. V was pared by 1 base and J by 2 bases, with 9 bases between. Here the CDR3 DNA reads TGTGCCAGCAGCTTAGGAGGGGTAACCTACGAGCAGTACTTC. It yields the protein CASSLGGVTYEQYF.

This clonotype appeared a few times. The V call is TRBV9, the J call TRBJ2-7; D might be TRBD1 (6 bases). The CDR3 contains 14 residues. The germline V and J ends were trimmed by 3 bases and 7 bases, with 17 bases remaining between them. Germline values: CDR1 SGDLS, CDR2 YYNGEE. In DNA form, the CDR3 reads TGTGCCAGCAGCGAAGGGGGAGAGAGCCTGGAGCAGTACTTC. It is translated as CASSEGGESLEQYF.

This clonotype turned up a few times. The rearrangement joins TRBV18 to TRBJ2-5; 8 positions agree with TRBD1. The CDR3 covers 16 residues. Losses at the gene ends were 3 bases for V and 1 base for J; bases not matched to a gene: 7. Germline CDR1 reads KGHSH; CDR2 reads LQKENI. The CDR3 reads CASSPSEDRGQETQYF. CDR3 DNA sequence: TGTGCCAGCTCACCTTCCGAAGACAGGGGCCAAGAGACCCAGTACTTC.

This chain links TRBV4-2 with TRBJ2-7; TRBD2 matches at 7 bases. This CDR3 is 15 amino acids long. The ends lost 1 base at V and 3 bases at J; junction bases unmatched: 6. The V gene's germline CDR1 is LGHNA and CDR2 YNFKEQ. The CDR3 sequence: CASSQGWERDYEQYF. CDR3 nucleotides: TGTGCCAGCAGCCAAGGCTGGGAGCGGGACTACGAGCAGTACTTC.

This clonotype occurred a few times. The chain carries TRBV29-1 and TRBJ1-3; tentative D call: TRBD1 (6 bases). The CDR3 loop spans 11 amino acids. Between the trimmed V and J ends, which lost 4 bases and 6 bases, there was a span of 7 bases. The germline V gene has CDR1 SQVTM and CDR2 ANQGSEA. The CDR3 coding sequence is TGCAGCGTTGCAGGGGAAAACACCATATATTTT. This gives the protein CSVAGENTIYF.

This clonotype came up many times. This sequence joins TRBV6-2 or TRBV6-3 and TRBJ1-2; no definite D call. CDR3 length: 18 residues. Trimming left V 5 bases short and J 8 bases short, with 30 bases between. From germline, CDR1 is MNHEY and CDR2 SVGEGT. Written as DNA, the CDR3 is TGTGCCAGCAGTGGCCACCTAACCGGATTCACGGGCCTTTGGGGCTACACCTTC. It translates to CASSGHLTGFTGLWGYTF.

This clonotype was seen a handful of times. The chain links TRBV6-6 to TRBJ1-4; 9 bases map to TRBD1. The V and J ends lost 6 bases and 4 bases, in that order; junction bases with no gene match: 6. The CDR3 spans 15 residues. The germline CDR1 and CDR2 sequences are MNHNY and SVGAGI (reference sequence). CDR3: CASSQTGGINEKLFF. CDR3 in DNA: TGTGCCAGCAGCCAAACAGGGGGCATTAATGAAAAACTGTTTTTT.

The gene calls are TRBV24-1 and TRBJ1-5; no clear D gene. V lost 6 bases and J 0 bases, leaving 8 bases between the germline ends. CDR1 and CDR2 (germline): KGHDR, SFDVKD. CDR3 size: 14 residues. CDR3 nucleotide sequence: TGTGCCACCAGTCCCGGAAATAGCAATCAGCCCCAGCATTTT. Protein: CATSPGNSNQPQHF.